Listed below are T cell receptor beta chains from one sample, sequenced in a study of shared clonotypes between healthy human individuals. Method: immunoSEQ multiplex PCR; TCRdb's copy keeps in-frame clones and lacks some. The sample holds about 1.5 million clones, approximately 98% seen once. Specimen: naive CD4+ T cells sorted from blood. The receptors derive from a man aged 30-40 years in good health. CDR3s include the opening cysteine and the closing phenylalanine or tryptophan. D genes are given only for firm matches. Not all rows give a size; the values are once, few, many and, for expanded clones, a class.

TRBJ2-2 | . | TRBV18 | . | CASSPLIGSVRENTGELFF | TGTGCCAGCTCACCATTAATCGGGAGCGTCCGGGAGAACACCGGGGAGCTGTTTTTT
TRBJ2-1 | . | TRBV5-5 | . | CASSLDPGYNEQFF | TGTGCCAGCAGCTTGGATCCCGGTTACAATGAGCAGTTCTTC
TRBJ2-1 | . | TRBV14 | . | CASSLPVSSTRGWDTEQFF | TGTGCCAGCAGCCTCCCCGTGAGCAGCACCCGCGGATGGGACACTGAGCAGTTCTTC
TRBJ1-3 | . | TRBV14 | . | CASSQGEGNTIYF | TGTGCCAGCAGCCAAGGGGAAGGAAACACCATATATTTT
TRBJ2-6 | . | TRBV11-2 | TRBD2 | CASSPPGTSGAVNVLTF | TGTGCCAGCAGCCCCCCCGGGACTAGCGGGGCGGTTAACGTCCTGACTTTC
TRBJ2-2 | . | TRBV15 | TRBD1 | CATSRDQGASTGELFF | TGTGCCACCAGCAGAGATCAGGGGGCAAGTACCGGGGAGCTGTTTTTT
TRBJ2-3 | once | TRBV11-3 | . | CASSLGPSTNTDTQYF | TGTGCCAGCAGCTTAGGTCCCTCCACGAACACAGATACGCAGTATTTT
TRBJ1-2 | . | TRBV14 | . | CASSQDGRALRGYTF | TGTGCCAGCAGCCAAGATGGCAGGGCCCTACGGGGCTACACCTTC
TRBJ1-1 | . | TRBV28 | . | CAARPGGQNTEAFF | TGTGCCGCCAGACCCGGGGGCCAGAACACTGAAGCTTTCTTT
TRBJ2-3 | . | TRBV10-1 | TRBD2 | CASSGGTSGFRTDTQYF | TGCGCCAGCAGTGGGGGGACTAGCGGGTTTCGCACAGATACGCAGTATTTT
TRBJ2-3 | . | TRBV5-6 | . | CASSLVPSSQYF | TGTGCCAGCAGCTTGGTTCCTAGCTCGCAGTATTTT
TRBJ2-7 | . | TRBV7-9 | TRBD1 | CASSDRDRGVYEQYF | TGTGCCAGCAGCGACCGGGACAGGGGGGTCTACGAGCAGTACTTC
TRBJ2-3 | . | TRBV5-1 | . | CASSYGPGVDTQYF | TGCGCCAGCAGCTACGGCCCCGGGGTTGATACGCAGTATTTT
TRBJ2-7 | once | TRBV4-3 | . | CASSPGGSFTRYF | TGCGCCAGCAGCCCAGGGGGGTCTTTCACGCGGTACTTC
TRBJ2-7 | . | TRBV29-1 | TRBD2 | CSVGGLAAYEQYF | TGCAGCGTTGGGGGACTAGCGGCTTACGAGCAGTACTTC
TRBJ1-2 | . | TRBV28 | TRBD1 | CASRAGQESYGYTF | TGTGCCAGCAGAGCCGGACAGGAGTCTTATGGCTACACCTTC
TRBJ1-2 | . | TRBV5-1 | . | CASSLGGVNYGYTF | TGCGCCAGCAGCTTGGGAGGAGTTAACTATGGCTACACCTTC
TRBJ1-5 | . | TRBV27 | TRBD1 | CASSSLLRQGGNQPQHF | TGTGCCAGCAGTTCCCTCCTACGACAGGGTGGCAATCAGCCCCAGCATTTT
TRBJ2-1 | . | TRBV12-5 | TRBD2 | CASGGTIPGFNEQFF | TGTGCTAGTGGAGGGACTATCCCAGGGTTCAATGAGCAGTTCTTC
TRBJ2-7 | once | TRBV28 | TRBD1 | CASSFSGQGASYEQYF | TGTGCCAGCAGTTTTTCGGGACAGGGGGCATCCTACGAGCAGTACTTC
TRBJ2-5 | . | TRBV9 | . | CASSLRFGESFETQYF | TGTGCCAGCAGCCTCCGTTTCGGGGAGTCATTCGAGACCCAGTACTTC
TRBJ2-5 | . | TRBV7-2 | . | CASSSGRLETQYF | TGTGCCAGCAGCTCCGGTCGGCTAGAGACCCAGTACTTC
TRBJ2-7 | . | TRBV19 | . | CASSRGQPYEQYF | TGTGCCTCCTCCCGGGGCCAGCCGTACGAGCAGTACTTC
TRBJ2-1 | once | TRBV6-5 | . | CASKPGTHNNEQFF | TGTGCCAGCAAACCCGGGACGCACAACAATGAGCAGTTCTTC
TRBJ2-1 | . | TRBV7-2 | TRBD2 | CASSSGLAGSNEQFF | TGTGCCAGCAGCTCCGGACTAGCGGGAAGCAATGAGCAGTTCTTC
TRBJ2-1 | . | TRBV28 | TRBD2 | CASSLTSGPRQFF | TGTGCCAGCAGCCTGACTAGCGGGCCGAGGCAGTTCTTC
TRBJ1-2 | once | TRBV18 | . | CASSPLGLNQANYGYTF | TGTGCCAGCTCACCCCTCGGACTAAACCAGGCTAACTATGGCTACACCTTC
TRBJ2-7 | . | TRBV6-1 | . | CASRFTGIQTYEQYF | TGTGCCAGCAGGTTCACCGGGATCCAAACCTACGAGCAGTACTTC
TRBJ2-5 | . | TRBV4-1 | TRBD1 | CASSQGDRETQYF | TGCGCCAGCAGCCAAGGGGACAGGGAGACCCAGTACTTC
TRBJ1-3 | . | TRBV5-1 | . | CASSLEAGASGNTIYF | TGCGCCAGCAGCTTGGAGGCAGGGGCCTCTGGAAACACCATATATTTT
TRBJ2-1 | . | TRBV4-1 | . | CASSQDLNRLPEQFF | TGCGCCAGCAGCCAAGATCTGAACAGGCTACCCGAGCAGTTCTTC
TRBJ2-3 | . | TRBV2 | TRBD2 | CASRGGTSGRTRRADTQYF | TGTGCCAGCAGGGGAGGGACTAGCGGGAGGACAAGACGGGCAGATACGCAGTATTTT
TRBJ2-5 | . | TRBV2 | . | CASSARQYQETQYF | TGTGCCAGCAGTGCACGGCAGTACCAAGAGACCCAGTACTTC
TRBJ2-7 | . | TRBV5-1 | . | CASSLGQNTTRSSYEQYF | TGCGCCAGCAGCTTGGGACAGAATACCACAAGGAGCTCCTACGAGCAGTACTTC
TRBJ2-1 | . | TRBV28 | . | CASSLKGRPNEQFF | TGTGCCAGCAGTTTAAAGGGGAGACCTAATGAGCAGTTCTTC
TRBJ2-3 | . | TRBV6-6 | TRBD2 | CAGGGGPTDTQYF | TGTGCCGGCGGCGGGGGGCCTACAGATACGCAGTATTTT